This is a list of T cell receptor beta chains from one sample in a study of blood T cell repertoires in COVID-19. Repertoires were generated with immunoSEQ multiplex PCR, while TCRdb's copy carries only in-frame clones and drops some. The sample carries over 150,000 clones, roughly 83% recorded once. Sequencing was carried out using peripheral blood. These receptor sequences come from a man in his late teens or twenties with active or convalescent COVID-19. Each CDR3 is given with its conserved first and last residue. Size is stated for part of the rows, as once, few or many counts, or as a class when the clone is expanded.

NA,16,TRBV5-1,TRBJ2-1,CASRGGGASSYNEQFF
NA,17,TRBV7-2,TRBJ2-7,CASSPGGLAGMSYEQYF
NA,14,TRBV7-2,TRBJ1-2,CASSHMTGFYGYTF
NA,17,TRBV7-8,TRBJ2-3,CASSDPGLAGGTDTQYF
once,15,TRBV18,TRBJ2-2,CASSPPGVNTGELFF
NA,14,TRBV6-5,TRBJ1-3,CASSYGTAGNTIYF
NA,13,TRBV7-2,TRBJ1-4,CASSLRQHEKLFF
NA,14,TRBV28,TRBJ1-6,CASGRGTGRSPLHF
NA,15,TRBV11-3,TRBJ2-7,CASSSPRRGYYEQYF
NA,20,TRBV30,TRBJ2-4,CAWSVPSPTGVFLAKNIQYF
NA,16,TRBV14,TRBJ2-7,CASSQDLTGKPYEQYF
NA,13,TRBV7-3,TRBJ1-1,CASSASGTGVAFF
NA,18,TRBV11-2,TRBJ1-3,CASSFEPTGPRAGNTIYF
NA,17,TRBV7-2,TRBJ2-3,CASSLAGLAGLTDTQYF
NA,15,TRBV7-2,TRBJ2-1,CASSLRAGGHNEQFF
NA,14,TRBV19,TRBJ2-5,CASSQNRGQETQYF
once,15,TRBV7-2,TRBJ2-1,CASSSETSRYNEQFF
once,14,TRBV4-1,TRBJ2-1,CASSQRNSEAEQFF
NA,15,TRBV6-5,TRBJ1-1,CARYSRTGRDPEAFF
NA,20,TRBV6-4,TRBJ2-7,CASTSSPDRGRSTTHYEQYF
NA,15,TRBV6-2/TRBV6-3,TRBJ2-1,CASSPGSRDWGAPFF
once,13,TRBV19,TRBJ2-7,CASADRETYEQYF
NA,15,TRBV5-1,TRBJ2-6,CASTMLHSGANVLTF
NA,16,TRBV11-2,TRBJ2-3,CASSLFSTAPTDTQYF
NA,16,TRBV2,TRBJ1-6,CASSATPGQAGSPLHF
NA,14,TRBV7-2,TRBJ2-5,CASSFAGAQETQYF
NA,15,TRBV6-5,TRBJ1-4,CASLPRQGIGEKLFF
NA,15,TRBV6-2/TRBV6-3,TRBJ1-6,CASSITLGGNSPLHF
NA,17,TRBV18,TRBJ2-2,CASSPTSGGADTGELFF
once,14,TRBV27,TRBJ2-1,CASRPSGKGNEQFF
NA,15,TRBV20-1,TRBJ2-1,CSASTSGSSYNEQFF
NA,15,TRBV6-6,TRBJ2-7,CASSYAGQGIYEQYF
NA,19,TRBV7-9,TRBJ1-4,CASSSNDRQGVSTNEKLFF
NA,14,TRBV19,TRBJ2-2,CASTGTGVVGELFF
NA,14,TRBV7-8,TRBJ2-3,CATKQREGPDTQYF
NA,14,TRBV5-1,TRBJ1-2,CASSPQTGINGYTF
once,17,TRBV5-4,TRBJ2-6,CASSLGDTGSGANVLTF
NA,14,TRBV11-3,TRBJ2-2,CASSPRASAGELFF
NA,16,TRBV9,TRBJ1-6,CASSEGQGAIGSPLHF
NA,15,TRBV6-6,TRBJ1-1,CASSKGQGVNTEAFF
NA,11,TRBV6-6,TRBJ1-4,CASSWSEKLFF
once,15,TRBV9,TRBJ2-1,CASSVVSGSSNEQFF
NA,14,TRBV28,TRBJ1-5,CASSLGGAVRPQHF
many,15,TRBV28,TRBJ2-2,CASKATSGNTGELFF
few,12,TRBV28,TRBJ2-5,CASSLLQGTKYF
few,12,TRBV4-2,TRBJ1-5,CASSTGGQPQHF